These 26 T cell receptor beta chains came from one sample sequenced in a study of identical twins. TCRdb re-called the 5' RACE reads with MiXCR, one entry per CDR3 protein. Of a few hundred thousand distinct CDR3 sequences listed, around 12% were seen once; the top ten hold approximately 7.9%. These data were also reused for a study on yellow fever vaccine responses in identical twins.

Sample: CD8+ T cells sorted from blood. The source is a woman between 18 and 29 years old in good health.

The chain couples TRBV11-1 to TRBJ2-4; 8 bases fit TRBD1. The CDR3 is made up of 17 amino acids. Germline CDR1 SGHAT, CDR2 FQDESV (reference sequence). V trimming: 4 bases; J trimming: 1 base; junction bases outside the gene matches: 9. CDR3 residues: CASSSSGGADAKNIQYF. The CDR3 coding sequence is TGTGCCAGCAGCTCTTCAGGGGGCGCGGATGCCAAAAACATTCAGTACTTC. The variable domain in full, completed from reference TRBV11-1 and TRBJ2-4, reads EAEVAQSPRYKITEKSQAVAFWCDPISGHATLYWYRQILGQGPELLVQFQDESVVDDSQLPKDRFSAERLKGVDSTLKIQPAELGDSAMYLCASSSSGGADAKNIQYFGAGTRLSVL.

The table lists this clonotype with a few counts. This chain connects TRBV7-8 to TRBJ1-5; D remains ambiguous. Trimming stripped 1 base from V and 0 bases from J, with 10 bases between. Germline CDR1 reads SGHVS; CDR2 reads FQNEAQ. This CDR3 region has 16 residues. CDR3 bases: TGTGCCAGCAGCTTAGGGAGTGGGTATAGCAATCAGCCCCAGCATTTT. Protein: CASSLGSGYSNQPQHF.

This clonotype turned up a few times. The rearrangement joins TRBV7-2 to TRBJ2-7; no clear D gene. Trimming took off 5 bases at V and 4 bases at J, with 18 bases between the two ends. The CDR3 runs 15 residues. From germline, CDR1 is SGHTA and CDR2 FQGNSA. The CDR3 DNA reads as TGTGCCAGCAGCAAAATCACCCCGGGTAGTTACGAGCAGTACTTC. Translating gives CASSKITPGSYEQYF.

This chain uses TRBV29-1 with TRBJ2-7; TRBD2 aligns across 8 bases. Germline CDR1 SQVTM, CDR2 ANQGSEA. Trimming at V came to 1 base and at J to 3 bases, leaving 5 bases not matched to a gene. This CDR3 region has 14 residues. The CDR3 coding sequence is TGCAGCGTTGAAGGAATCGGGAGGGACTACGAGCAGTACTTC. Its translation: CSVEGIGRDYEQYF.

The chain uses TRBV20-1 and TRBJ1-2; a weak D match, TRBD1 (6 bases). Trimming pared 4 bases from V and 10 bases from J, leaving 16 bases between. The CDR3 has 12 amino acids. In germline, CDR1 is DFQATT, CDR2 SNEGSKA (reference sequence). The CDR3 protein is CSATRTDQYYTF. The CDR3 DNA reads TGCAGTGCTACCCGGACAGATCAATACTACACCTTC.

The rearrangement joins TRBV7-9 to TRBJ2-4, with TRBD1 as a possible D gene (6 bases). Trimming shortened V by 2 bases and J by 1 base, and 15 bases separated the two germline ends. Germline CDR1 and CDR2: SEHNR and FQNEAQ (reference sequence). The CDR3 is made up of 17 amino acids. The CDR3 DNA sequence: TGTGCCAGCAGCTTAACCCCCTTTAGGGGGGCCAAAAACATTCAGTACTTC. Encoded protein: CASSLTPFRGAKNIQYF.

The chain links TRBV11-1 to TRBJ1-1; D may be TRBD1 (6 bases). V was trimmed by 0 bases and J by 1 base, leaving 18 bases between them. CDR3 length: 18 amino acids. Germline CDR1 is SGHAT and CDR2 is FQDESV (reference sequence). The CDR3 nucleotides read TGTGCCAGCAGCTTAGCGTTTCATATAGGGGGTGCGAACACTGAAGCTTTCTTT. Translation: CASSLAFHIGGANTEAFF.

This clonotype appeared a few times. This chain links TRBV12-3 or TRBV12-4 with TRBJ1-4, with D unresolved. V dropped 3 bases and J dropped 7 bases, with 12 bases sitting between them. The CDR3 covers 14 residues. The CDR3 bases are TGTGCCAGCAGTTTCGGCGGGGAGGGTGAAAAACTGTTTTTT. This translates into CASSFGGEGEKLFF.

This clonotype has a handful of counts. CDR3 coding DNA: TGTGCCAGCAGCCGCAATCAGCCCCAGCATTTT. Protein sequence: CASSRNQPQHF. This chain links TRBV7-9 with TRBJ1-5; D is unclear. V lost 5 bases and J lost 2, with 1 base in between. This CDR3 is 11 amino acids long. Per germline, CDR1 SEHNR and CDR2 FQNEAQ (reference sequence). Variable domain in full (rest from reference TRBV7-9 and TRBJ1-5): DTGVSQNPRHKITKRGQNVTFRCDPISEHNRLYWYRQTLGQGPEFLTYFQNEAQLEKSRLLSDRFSAERPKGSFSTLEIQRTEQGDSAMYLCASSRNQPQHFGDGTRLSIL.

This clonotype has only a few counts. The V and J genes are TRBV12-3 or TRBV12-4 and TRBJ1-1; 10 bases align to TRBD1. There are 16 residues in the CDR3. The J segment lost 7 bases and the V segment lost 6 bases, leaving 14 bases of the junction unmatched. The CDR3 is CASSPPTGGAYDEAFF. CDR3 sequence (DNA): TGTGCCAGCAGCCCCCCGACAGGGGGCGCTTACGATGAAGCTTTCTTT.

This clonotype was seen more than once but under ten times. This chain links TRBV4-2 with TRBJ2-7; 8 nucleotides agree with TRBD2. Germline lookup yields CDR1 LGHNA and CDR2 YNFKEQ. The CDR3 totals 16 residues. Trimming cost V 3 bases and J 9 bases; bases outside gene matches: 16. The DNA of the CDR3 is TGTGCCAGCAGCCATACAACCGGGACTAGGACGTTCACGCAGTACTTC. Protein product: CASSHTTGTRTFTQYF.

This clonotype was observed at least ten times. The chain joins TRBV11-2 to TRBJ2-5; D remains unclear. Per germline, CDR1 SGHAT and CDR2 FQNNGV. The CDR3 spans 14 residues. V lost 1 base and J 5 bases, leaving 11 bases between the germline ends. CDR3 sequence reads: CASSLGAGSETQYF. The CDR3 coding sequence is TGTGCCAGCAGCTTAGGGGCAGGATCTGAGACCCAGTACTTC.

This chain joins TRBV9 and TRBJ1-1, with D perhaps matching TRBD1 (5 bases). Trimming left V 6 bases short and J 4 bases short, with 16 bases between. This CDR3 region has 14 residues. CDR1 SGDLS and CDR2 YYNGEE come from the germline V gene. CDR3 DNA sequence: TGTGCCAGCACCTCGGAAGGGGTTGGCACTGAAGCTTTCTTT. Translating gives CASTSEGVGTEAFF.

This chain uses TRBV5-5 with TRBJ2-7, with D possibly TRBD2 on 6 matching bases. Germline assignment: CDR1 SGHKS and CDR2 YYEKEE (reference sequence). Trimming stripped 4 bases from V and 5 bases from J, with 22 bases between. This CDR3 has 16 residues. The CDR3 region has the DNA TGTGCCAGCAGCCGGCGGGCGGGACTTATACCCGACGAGCAGTACGTC. Its protein product is CASSRRAGLIPDEQYV.

J is TRBJ2-5 and V is TRBV5-1, with 7 bases fitting TRBD1. The V segment lost 4 bases and the J segment 4 bases; nucleotides outside the gene matches: 7. Germline V gene sequence: CDR1 SGHRS, CDR2 YFSETQ. CDR3 size: 14 residues. CDR3 in DNA: TGCGCCAGCAGCCCGAGGACAGGTCTAGAGACCCAGTACTTC. Its protein is CASSPRTGLETQYF. The entire variable domain, with the rest obtained from reference TRBV5-1 and TRBJ2-5, is as follows: KAGVTQTPRYLIKTRGQQVTLSCSPISGHRSVSWYQQTPGQGLQFLFEYFSETQRNKGNFPGRFSGRQFSNSRSEMNVSTLELGDSALYLCASSPRTGLETQYFGPGTRLLVL.

J is TRBJ2-3 and V is TRBV7-8; TRBD1 or TRBD2 may be the D gene (5 bases each). This CDR3 contains 14 residues. Looked up from germline, CDR1 is SGHVS and CDR2 is FQNEAQ. Trimming took 1 base from V and 10 from J, leaving 15 bases between them. CDR3 sequence reads: CASSLDVRGSSQYF. CDR3 DNA sequence: TGTGCCAGCAGCTTAGATGTGAGGGGTTCTTCGCAGTATTTT.

The chain recombines TRBV9 with TRBJ2-7; 8 bases align to TRBD1. This CDR3 spans 17 amino acids. Germline V gene sequence: CDR1 SGDLS, CDR2 YYNGEE. V dropped 1 base and J dropped 4; count of bases not matched to a gene: 13. This CDR3 is CASSVRGRGQGTYEQYF. In DNA form, the CDR3 reads TGTGCCAGCAGCGTAAGGGGAAGAGGACAGGGCACGTACGAGCAGTACTTC.

The rearrangement links TRBV9 to TRBJ1-1; the match to TRBD1 covers 9 bases. The CDR3 spans 14 residues. Germline lookup yields CDR1 SGDLS and CDR2 YYNGEE. V shed 4 bases, J shed 6 bases, and the junction held 7 bases outside the gene matches. CDR3 region: CASSNTGGDSEAFF. The CDR3 region has the DNA TGTGCCAGCAGCAACACAGGGGGCGATTCTGAAGCTTTCTTT.

The chain has TRBV19 and TRBJ2-1, with TRBD2 identical over 10 bases. After removal of 7 bases from V and 5 bases from J, the junction contained 5 bases not matched to a gene. Germline CDR1 is LNHDA and CDR2 is SQIVND (reference sequence). CDR3 length: 14 residues. The CDR3 coding sequence is TGTGCCAGTACCCCTAGCGGGGGCAACAATGAGCAGTTCTTC. Protein sequence: CASTPSGGNNEQFF.

The V and J genes are TRBV2 and TRBJ2-1, with D perhaps matching TRBD2 (5 bases). The V end was cut by 11 bases, the J end by 5 bases, with 13 bases between. The CDR3 extends over 12 amino acids. Germline V gene data show CDR1 as SNHLY and CDR2 as FYNNEI. The CDR3 sequence is CAGDYYDNEQFF. The CDR3, as DNA: TGTGCCGGAGACTACTACGACAATGAGCAGTTCTTC.

In this sample, this clonotype turned up a few times. The gene calls are TRBV7-9 and TRBJ2-5; 11 bases line up with TRBD2. From germline, CDR1 is SEHNR and CDR2 FQNEAQ (reference sequence). This CDR3 has 15 amino acids. Trimming removed 4 bases from V and 2 bases from J; junction bases left unmatched: 3. CDR3 in DNA: TGTGCCAGCAGCTCGACTAGCGGGACACAAGAGACCCAGTACTTC. This codes for CASSSTSGTQETQYF.

The chain has TRBV7-9 and TRBJ2-2; D gene unclear. Germline CDR1 and CDR2: SEHNR and FQNEAQ (reference sequence). This CDR3 region has 17 residues. Trimming took 1 base from V and 3 from J, leaving 15 bases between them. CDR3 region: CASSLDGPYWDTGELFF. The CDR3 DNA reads TGTGCCAGCAGCTTAGACGGACCTTACTGGGACACCGGGGAGCTGTTTTTT. The full variable domain, with the rest looked up from reference TRBV7-9 and TRBJ2-2, is DTGVSQNPRHKITKRGQNVTFRCDPISEHNRLYWYRQTLGQGPEFLTYFQNEAQLEKSRLLSDRFSAERPKGSFSTLEIQRTEQGDSAMYLCASSLDGPYWDTGELFFGEGSRLTVL.

At least ten counts were recorded for this clonotype. The V call is TRBV29-1, the J call TRBJ2-3; possibly TRBD2 for D (5 bases). This CDR3 contains 15 residues. With 4 bases removed from V and 4 bases from J, the gap between germline ends came to 18 bases. Germline CDR1 SQVTM, CDR2 ANQGSEA. CDR3 in DNA: TGCAGCGTTGGCCCCCCGCGGGTGCCAGCAGATACGCAGTATTTT. As protein: CSVGPPRVPADTQYF.

In this sample, this clonotype turned up many times. The chain joins TRBV4-1 to TRBJ2-7; 7 bases fit TRBD2. Per the germline V gene, CDR1 is MGHRA and CDR2 is YSYEKL. CDR3 length equals 13 residues. V was pared by 5 bases and J by 2 bases, with 3 bases of the junction left unmatched. Here the CDR3 reads CASSAGLPYEQYF. The CDR3 coding sequence is TGCGCCAGCAGCGCGGGACTACCCTACGAGCAGTACTTC.

The chain has TRBV9 and TRBJ2-1, with a weak D call TRBD2 (6 bases). The CDR3 contains 16 residues. Trimming left V 0 bases short and J 5 bases short, with 15 bases between. From germline, CDR1 is SGDLS and CDR2 YYNGEE. This CDR3 is CASSVDGGTPDNEQFF. The CDR3 nucleotides are TGTGCCAGCAGCGTAGATGGCGGGACCCCAGACAATGAGCAGTTCTTC.

This clonotype was detected only a few times. The V and J genes are TRBV12-3 or TRBV12-4 and TRBJ2-7, with no clear D. The CDR3 loop spans 15 amino acids. V lost 1 base and J 2 bases, leaving 12 bases between the germline ends. The CDR3 protein is CASSLGGGMTYEQYF. The CDR3 nucleotides read TGTGCCAGCAGTTTAGGAGGCGGTATGACCTACGAGCAGTACTTC.